The 18 T cell receptor beta chains below were found in one sample sequenced in a study of regulatory T cells in long-lasting Graves disease. The authors built TCR beta libraries using iRepertoire HTBI primers and Arm-PCR of CDR3 regions. MiXCR, applied by TCRdb to the multiplex PCR reads, yields one record per CDR3 protein. This table has over 650,000 distinct CDR3 sequences, around 30% appearing once. Regarding time point: persistent/refractory GD, antithyroid drugs over 5 years with positive TRAb. PBMC RNA was the source of the TCR library. The sample in question was peripheral blood mononuclear cells (PBMCs), obtained when the disease was refractory, from a patient treated with antithyroid drugs. Receptor source: a female donor with Graves disease.

This chain joins TRBV19 and TRBJ1-5; D remains unclear. Germline CDR1 is LNHDA and CDR2 is SQIVND (reference sequence). V shed 5 bases and J shed 2 bases, with 16 bases lying between them. The CDR3 totals 16 residues. The CDR3 reads CASSHLRAEGNQPQHF. Here the CDR3 DNA reads TGTGCCAGTAGTCATTTGAGGGCGGAAGGCAATCAGCCCCAGCATTTT.

This clonotype showed up just a few times. The chain is built from TRBV27 and TRBJ1-4; D perhaps matches TRBD1 (5 bases). This CDR3 region has 14 residues. Germline V gene sequence: CDR1 MNHEY, CDR2 SMNVEV (reference sequence). The V and J ends lost 5 bases and 8 bases respectively, with 15 bases between them. The chain's CDR3 is CASSLGVGGEKLFF. Written as DNA, the CDR3 is TGTGCCAGCAGTCTAGGTGTGGGGGGAGAAAAACTGTTTTTT. The complete variable domain, with remaining parts taken from reference TRBV27 and TRBJ1-4, reads EAQVTQNPRYLITVTGKKLTVTCSQNMNHEYMSWYRQDPGLGLRQIYYSMNVEVTDKGDVPEGYKVSRKEKRNFPLILESPSPNQTSLYFCASSLGVGGEKLFFGSGTQLSVL.

This clonotype was observed at least ten times. The V and J genes are TRBV6-5 and TRBJ2-7, with 9 bases lining up with TRBD1. CDR1 MNHEY and CDR2 SVGAGI come from the germline V gene. This CDR3 comprises 15 residues. The V segment lost 0 bases and the J segment 4 bases; nucleotides outside the gene matches: 4. The CDR3 nucleotides are TGTGCCAGCAGTTACTCCGGGACAGGGATTTACGAGCAGTACTTC. Protein sequence: CASSYSGTGIYEQYF.

A single count supports this clonotype. An end of the junction does not agree with germline; a read error may underlie this. CDR3 sequence: CASSQAGTGVHEQHF. In DNA, the CDR3 is TGTGCCAGCAGCCAAGCTGGGACAGGGGTCCACGAGCAGCACTTC. The chain employs TRBV3-1 and TRBJ2-7; TRBD1 matches 10 bases. Germline V gives CDR1 LGHDT, CDR2 YNNKEL (reference sequence). This CDR3 has 15 residues.

This clonotype was found a few times. This chain links TRBV28 with TRBJ1-1; D is possibly TRBD1 (6 bases). V lost 6 bases to trimming and J lost 8 bases, with 10 bases between them. Germline CDR1 reads MDHEN; CDR2 reads SYDVKM. The length of the CDR3 is 11 residues. CDR3 sequence (DNA): TGTGCCAGCAGCCAGGGGAGAGAAGCTTTCTTT. This sequence encodes CASSQGREAFF. The full variable domain, its missing parts supplied by reference TRBV28 and TRBJ1-1, is DVKVTQSSRYLVKRTGEKVFLECVQDMDHENMFWYRQDPGLGLRLIYFSYDVKMKEKGDIPEGYSVSREKKERFSLILESASTNQTSMYLCASSQGREAFFGQGTRLTVV.

The sample holds a few counts of this clonotype. J is TRBJ2-5 and V is TRBV13, with TRBD2 identical over 9 bases. The CDR3 sequence is 15 residues long. CDR1 PRHDT and CDR2 FYEKMQ come from the germline V gene (reference sequence). V gave up 5 bases and J gave up 11 bases; unmatched junction bases: 15. CDR3 bases: TGTGCCAGCAGCGTCAAGGGCGGGAGGGCGGAGGAGCAGTACTTC. Translation: CASSVKGGRAEEQYF.

The chain recombines TRBV6-1 with TRBJ1-4; D perhaps matches TRBD1 (5 bases). V was cut by 5 bases and J by 0 bases, with 7 bases left in between. CDR1 and CDR2 from the germline V gene are MNHNS and SASEGT. This CDR3 spans 14 amino acids. CDR3 in amino acids: CASSPGSTNEKLFF. CDR3 coding DNA: TGTGCCAGCAGTCCAGGGTCAACTAATGAAAAACTGTTTTTT.

The sample holds many counts of this clonotype. The chain carries TRBV12-3 or TRBV12-4 and TRBJ1-1; D gene unclear. The V and J ends lost 9 bases and 3 bases respectively, with 11 bases between them. The CDR3 covers 12 residues. DNA of the CDR3: TGTGCCAGTAGGGAGGTGGACACTGAAGCTTTCTTT. Translation: CASREVDTEAFF.

The V call is TRBV7-2, the J call TRBJ2-7; 7 bases are shared with TRBD2. Germline CDR1 is SGHTA and CDR2 is FQGNSA. The CDR3 loop spans 18 amino acids. V shed 1 base and J 2 bases; nucleotides not matched to a gene: 14. Here the CDR3 reads CASSLVYDPAGVTYEQYF. CDR3 in DNA: TGTGCCAGCAGCTTAGTCTATGATCCGGCGGGGGTAACCTACGAGCAGTACTTC.

This chain uses TRBV7-2 with TRBJ2-7, with D possibly called TRBD1 or TRBD2 (5 bases each). This CDR3 is 14 amino acids long. V was clipped by 7 bases and J by 6 bases, with 19 bases between them. Per the germline V gene, CDR1 is SGHTA and CDR2 is FQGNSA. The CDR3: CASTRDPNPGEQYF. The CDR3 DNA reads as TGTGCCAGCACCAGGGACCCGAACCCCGGCGAGCAGTACTTC.

The rearrangement joins TRBV28 to TRBJ1-1, with D tentatively TRBD1 (5 bases). Germline CDR1 is MDHEN and CDR2 is SYDVKM. The CDR3 runs to 13 residues. V shed 6 bases and J shed 7 bases, with 15 bases lying between them. The CDR3 spells CASSFPGGGEAFF. The CDR3 DNA is TGTGCCAGCAGCTTCCCCGGGGGGGGTGAAGCTTTCTTT.

V usage is TRBV19 and J usage is TRBJ1-1; D call uncertain. The CDR3 has 17 residues. The ends were cut back, 7 bases at V and 1 base at J, with 22 bases in the middle. CDR1 and CDR2 from the germline V gene are LNHDA and SQIVND (reference sequence). CDR3 DNA: TGTGCCAGTACCCCTTTAGGTCCTTTCGAAACGAACACTGAAGCTTTCTTT. This gives the protein CASTPLGPFETNTEAFF.

The rearrangement links TRBV11-2 to TRBJ2-2, with 10 bases aligning to TRBD2. After removal of 1 base from V and 4 bases from J, the junction contained 9 bases not matched to a gene. From germline, CDR1 is SGHAT and CDR2 FQNNGV. This CDR3 region has 18 residues. The CDR3 DNA follows: TGTGCCAGCAGCTTAGTTGCCGGGACTAGCGTTGTCACCGGGGAGCTGTTTTTT. It codes for CASSLVAGTSVVTGELFF.

This clonotype was counted ten times or more. The chain has TRBV2 and TRBJ1-5, with D perhaps matching TRBD1 (6 bases). This CDR3 spans 14 amino acids. CDR1 and CDR2 (germline): SNHLY, FYNNEI. V lost 5 bases to trimming and J lost 5 bases, with 13 bases between them. CDR3 bases: TGTGCCAGCAGTTTTACAGGGTGGGATCAGCCCCAGCATTTT. Its protein product is CASSFTGWDQPQHF.

A few counts support this clonotype. The rearrangement uses TRBV13 and TRBJ2-6, with D tentatively TRBD1 or TRBD2 (7 bases each). This CDR3 comprises 18 residues. Germline CDR1 and CDR2: PRHDT and FYEKMQ (reference sequence). V lost 5 bases, J lost 4 bases, and 21 bases lay in between. The CDR3 bases are TGTGCCAGCAGCCTCCGGGGAGGGGGCGCATCCGGGGCCAACGTCCTGACTTTC. Translated, it gives CASSLRGGGASGANVLTF.

The rearrangement links TRBV30 to TRBJ2-5, with D tentatively TRBD1 (6 bases). The CDR3 is 15 amino acids. V gave up 3 bases and J gave up 2 bases, with 16 bases separating them. Germline V CDR1 and CDR2: GTSNPN, SVGIG (reference sequence). The CDR3 is CAWRRGTGPQETQYF. The CDR3 DNA reads TGTGCCTGGAGGAGGGGGACGGGCCCTCAAGAGACCCAGTACTTC.

This clonotype has ten or more counts. CDR3 sequence: CASSRPGQGNYGYTF. CDR3 nucleotides: TGTGCCAGCAGTCGCCCGGGACAGGGCAACTATGGCTACACCTTC. The chain employs TRBV28 and TRBJ1-2; 9 bases are shared with TRBD1. Trimming cost V 5 bases and J 2 bases; bases outside gene matches: 6. This CDR3 comprises 15 residues. The germline gives CDR1 MDHEN, CDR2 SYDVKM.

V and J are TRBV7-2 and TRBJ1-1; D remains ambiguous. The CDR3 runs 8 residues. Germline V gene sequence: CDR1 SGHTA, CDR2 FQGNSA. Trimming pared 8 bases from V and 10 bases from J, leaving 5 bases between. CDR3 amino acids: CASGIAFF. The CDR3 DNA reads TGTGCCAGCGGAATAGCTTTCTTT.